The 8 T cell receptor beta chains listed next were all sequenced from one sample in a study of T cells in Graves' hyperthyroidism and ophthalmopathy (dated by TCRdb to about 2019). Receptor libraries were prepared by multiplex PCR. The sequencing machine was an Illumina HiSeq 2000. Amplification of TCR beta CDR3 regions was carried out from RNA transcripts. A first-round RT-PCR of the TCR CDR3 used the HTBI primer set with the Qiagen OneStep RT-PCR kit. TCRdb took the public reads, trimmed them with fastp at Q25, ran MiXCR for clone calling and kept in-frame beta chains. CDR3 protein duplicates are merged, each entry listing the most common genes and DNA. The table for this sample lists about 290,000 distinct CDR3 sequences; around 15% of them were counted only once. The top ten clones comprise 7.9% of the sample. What was sequenced was blood. All receptors derive from a woman aged 40 to 50 with Graves' hyperthyroidism.

This clonotype was seen repeatedly, ten times or more. The chain links TRBV3-1 to TRBJ1-2; D not certain. CDR3 length: 14 residues. Germline CDR1 is LGHDT and CDR2 is YNNKEL (reference sequence). V was trimmed by 1 base and J by 3 bases, leaving 9 bases between them. CDR3 sequence: CASSQVGDYYGYTF. Here the CDR3 DNA reads TGTGCCAGCAGCCAAGTGGGCGATTACTATGGCTACACCTTC. Drawing the rest from reference TRBV3-1 and TRBJ1-2, the complete variable domain is DTAVSQTPKYLVTQMGNDKSIKCEQNLGHDTMYWYKQDSKKFLKIMFSYNNKELIINETVPNRFSPKSPDKAHLNLHINSLELGDSAVYFCASSQVGDYYGYTFGSGTRLTVV.

This clonotype occurred many times. J is TRBJ1-2 and V is TRBV6-1; TRBD1 matches 7 bases. There are 13 residues in the CDR3. Trimming at V came to 3 bases and at J to 6 bases, leaving 4 bases not matched to a gene. The V gene's germline CDR1 is MNHNS and CDR2 SASEGT. In DNA form, the CDR3 reads TGTGCCAGCAGTGACACAGGGGACCATGGCTACACCTTC. Protein product: CASSDTGDHGYTF.

As to this clonotype: The final CDR3 position lacks the conserved phenylalanine or tryptophan, pointing to a likely read error. V gene TRBV6-1 combines with J gene TRBJ1-5, with TRBD1 matching 11 bases. Trimming cost V 1 base and J 5 bases; bases outside gene matches: 4. From germline, CDR1 is MNHNS and CDR2 SASEGT. The CDR3 sequence is 16 residues long. This chain's CDR3 is CASSEGGTGGYQPQHL. The DNA of the CDR3 is TGTGCCAGCAGTGAAGGGGGGACAGGGGGTTATCAGCCCCAGCATCTT.

This clonotype was counted ten times or more. The chain couples TRBV18 to TRBJ1-1, with 11 bases lining up with TRBD1. Per germline, CDR1 KGHSH and CDR2 LQKENI. The CDR3 covers 15 residues. The trim removed 4 bases at V and 5 bases at J, leaving 6 bases unmatched. The CDR3 loop is CASSLGQGAMTEAFF. The CDR3 nucleotides are TGTGCCAGCTCACTAGGACAGGGGGCCATGACTGAAGCTTTCTTT.

This clonotype was observed a handful of times. The chain combines TRBV24-1 with TRBJ2-3; D might be TRBD1 (5 bases). Trimming pared 4 bases from V and 3 bases from J, leaving 10 bases between. Germline V gene lookup returns CDR1 KGHDR and CDR2 SFDVKD. This CDR3 contains 14 residues. The CDR3 is CATSDPGNTDTQYF. The CDR3 DNA reads TGTGCCACCAGTGACCCAGGGAATACAGATACGCAGTATTTT.

This clonotype was counted between two and nine times. V usage is TRBV20-1 and J usage is TRBJ2-4, with TRBD1 as a possible D gene (7 bases). The V end was cut by 0 bases, the J end by 7 bases, with 16 bases between. CDR1 and CDR2 (germline): DFQATT, SNEGSKA (reference sequence). The CDR3 consists of 15 residues. CDR3 in amino acids: CSARDPPGGSNIQYF. The CDR3 DNA reads as TGCAGTGCTAGAGATCCCCCAGGGGGGAGTAACATTCAGTACTTC.

The sample holds a few counts of this clonotype. CDR3: CATSSPTFGGDEKLFF. CDR3 coding DNA: TGTGCCACCAGCAGTCCTACCTTCGGGGGGGATGAAAAACTGTTTTTT. V usage is TRBV15 and J usage is TRBJ1-4; maybe TRBD1 (5 bases). V lost 3 bases to trimming and J lost 6 bases, with 17 bases between them. This CDR3 has 16 amino acids. Germline CDR1 and CDR2: LNHNV and YYDKDF (reference sequence).

The V call is TRBV6-9, the J call TRBJ2-2; D not certain. Germline CDR1 MNHGY, CDR2 SVAAGI. V was pared by 6 bases and J by 6 bases, with 11 bases between. CDR3 length equals 13 residues. CDR3 in DNA: TGTGCCAGCAGCTATAACTCCGCCGGGGAGCTGTTTTTT. Translating it yields CASSYNSAGELFF.